The 10 T cell receptor beta chains in this list originate from one sample, sequenced in a study of cytomegalovirus exposure and HLA in healthy donors. Both 60 Vbeta primers and 13 Jbeta primers went into the PCR. The protocol was immunoSEQ multiplex PCR, while the TCRdb copy is restricted to in-frame clones and leaves out a portion. The table has 60,000 to 80,000 clones, about 81% seen once. The sequencing input was PBMCs. These TCRs come from a young woman in good health and CMV-seronegative.

The chain has TRBV19 and TRBJ2-1, with 7 positions matching TRBD1. The V segment lost 3 bases and the J segment 5 bases; nucleotides outside the gene matches: 4. The length of the CDR3 is 14 residues. The V gene's germline CDR1 is LNHDA and CDR2 SQIVND (reference sequence). CDR3 coding DNA: TGTGCCAGTAGTATCGAGGGACAGAACAATGAGCAGTTCTTC. Protein sequence: CASSIEGQNNEQFF.

The CDR3 nucleotides are TGTGCCAGCAGTGAAGAGGGACTAAGCAATCAGCCCCAGCATTTT. Translated, it gives CASSEEGLSNQPQHF. The chain uses TRBV6-1 and TRBJ1-5; the D gene is possibly TRBD1 (5 bases). The CDR3 totals 15 residues. Trimming left V 1 base short and J 1 base short, with 8 bases between. Germline values: CDR1 MNHNS, CDR2 SASEGT.

V usage is TRBV2 and J usage is TRBJ1-5; TRBD1 agrees at 7 bases. V lost 6 bases and J lost 1; bases outside the gene matches: 6. CDR3 length: 15 residues. Germline-derived CDR1 and CDR2 are SNHLY and FYNNEI. The CDR3 DNA reads TGTGCCAGCAGGCCGACAGGGATCAGCAATCAGCCCCAGCATTTT. Protein sequence: CASRPTGISNQPQHF.

The rearrangement joins TRBV7-2 to TRBJ2-3, with D possibly being TRBD2 (5 bases). The V gene's germline CDR1 is SGHTA and CDR2 FQGNSA. The V end was cut by 5 bases, the J end by 0 bases, with 15 bases between. The CDR3 contains 16 residues. The CDR3 DNA sequence: TGTGCCAGCAGCCCATTAGCGTTCTCTAGCACAGATACGCAGTATTTT. This sequence encodes CASSPLAFSSTDTQYF.

In DNA form, the CDR3 reads TGTGCCAGCAGTCAACAGGAGAACCAAGAGACCCAGTACTTC. It is translated as CASSQQENQETQYF. The chain combines TRBV2 with TRBJ2-5; D might be TRBD1 (5 bases). The CDR3 consists of 14 residues. Looked up from germline, CDR1 is SNHLY and CDR2 is FYNNEI. Trimming left V 5 bases short and J 0 bases short, with 10 bases between.

The rearrangement joins TRBV6-6 to TRBJ2-7; 7 bases match TRBD1. Germline loops: CDR1 MNHNY, CDR2 SVGAGI (reference sequence). The CDR3 sequence is 13 residues long. With 10 bases clipped from V and 1 base from J, the junction kept 7 bases outside the gene matches. The CDR3: CATGQGDSYEQYV. The CDR3 DNA reads as TGTGCCACCGGGCAGGGGGATTCCTACGAGCAGTACGTC.

A remark on this clone: The germline gene is not matched at one end of the junction; a read error may be the cause. This chain connects TRBV15 to TRBJ2-7, with 9 bases aligning to TRBD1. CDR1 LNHNV and CDR2 YYDKDF come from the germline V gene (reference sequence). The CDR3 sequence is 15 residues long. CDR3 amino acids: CATSKEPDRGYERYF. As DNA, the CDR3 is TGTGCCACCAGCAAAGAACCGGACAGGGGCTACGAGCGGTACTTC.

The genes are TRBV6-1 and TRBJ1-2; 10 bases fit TRBD1. V lost 2 bases and J lost 8; bases outside the gene matches: 5. There are 14 residues in the CDR3. Germline CDR1 MNHNS, CDR2 SASEGT. CDR3 protein: CASSEPRTGGGYTF. Written as DNA, the CDR3 is TGTGCCAGCAGTGAACCCCGGACAGGGGGAGGCTACACCTTC.

The rearrangement joins TRBV4-3 to TRBJ2-3, with 9 positions matching TRBD2. The length of the CDR3 is 18 residues. CDR1 is LGHNA, CDR2 YSLEER, per germline. V lost 0 bases to trimming and J lost 2 bases; unmatched junction nucleotides: 9. The chain's CDR3 is CASSQDSGSSGDTDTQYF. CDR3 nucleotides: TGCGCCAGCAGCCAAGATAGCGGGAGTAGCGGCGACACAGATACGCAGTATTTT.

The chain carries TRBV5-5 and TRBJ1-5; D is uncertain. In germline, CDR1 is SGHKS, CDR2 YYEKEE (reference sequence). The CDR3 is made up of 13 amino acids. V was cut by 2 bases and J by 5 bases, with 8 bases left in between. The DNA for the CDR3 is TGTGCCAGCAGCTTAATCCTTGATCAGCCCCAGCATTTT. Its translation is CASSLILDQPQHF.